The rows below give T cell receptor beta chains drawn from one sample of a study of early T cells in non-severe SARS-CoV-2 infection. TCRdb re-derived calls from the 5' RACE reads in MiXCR, one entry per CDR3 protein. The sample records roughly 34,000 distinct CDR3 sequences, about 4.3% being singletons. Specimen: whole blood. The receptors were sampled from an adult who was a healthcare worker with PCR-confirmed SARS-CoV-2 infection or an uninfected control (not recorded which). CDR3s include the opening cysteine and the closing phenylalanine or tryptophan. The D gene is left open where the match is weak. Expanded clones are given a class, and other clones once, few, many or no size at all.

cdr3_aa,cdr3_nt,j_call,cdr3_length,clone_size,d_call,v_call
CAIRGLAGTTDTQYF,TGTGCCATCAGGGGACTAGCGGGGACCACAGATACGCAGTATTTT,TRBJ2-3,15,few,TRBD2,TRBV10-3
CASSQGKEKLFF,TGTGCCAGCAGTCAGGGAAAGGAAAAACTGTTTTTT,TRBJ1-4,12,many,NA,TRBV28
CASSGQGFSGANVLTF,TGTGCCAGCAGTGGACAGGGGTTCTCTGGGGCCAACGTCCTGACTTTC,TRBJ2-6,16,NA,TRBD1,TRBV2
CSGGYLAKNIQYF,TGCAGTGGGGGGTACCTAGCCAAAAACATTCAGTACTTC,TRBJ2-4,13,many,NA,TRBV20-1
CASKPSGAFSYNEQFF,TGTGCCAGCAAGCCTAGCGGCGCATTTTCTTACAATGAGCAGTTCTTC,TRBJ2-1,16,many,TRBD2,TRBV28
CATSDQNRGHEQFF,TGTGCCACCAGTGATCAAAACAGGGGGCATGAGCAGTTCTTC,TRBJ2-1,14,NA,TRBD1,TRBV24-1
CASSEASGGAGELFF,TGTGCCAGCAGTGAAGCTAGCGGGGGGGCCGGGGAGCTGTTTTTT,TRBJ2-2,15,medium-sized,TRBD2,TRBV6-1
CSARVGDVTQYF,TGCAGTGCTAGAGTGGGGGACGTTACGCAGTATTTT,TRBJ2-3,12,NA,NA,TRBV20-1
CASSLVRGRLQLFF,TGTGCCAGCAGCTTAGTGAGGGGCCGATTACAACTGTTTTTT,TRBJ1-4,14,many,NA,TRBV11-2
CASSLPGRGEQYF,TGTGCCAGCAGTTTACCCGGGAGGGGCGAGCAGTACTTC,TRBJ2-7,13,few,TRBD2,TRBV28
CASSPDRPTNTGELFF,TGTGCCAGCTCACCGGACAGGCCAACGAACACCGGGGAGCTGTTTTTT,TRBJ2-2,16,NA,TRBD1,TRBV18
CASSHGSGNTIYF,TGTGCCAGCAGCCACGGGTCTGGAAACACCATATATTTT,TRBJ1-3,13,NA,NA,TRBV5-5
CASSPSGGHYSGNTIYF,TGTGCCAGCAGCCCAAGTGGGGGGCACTACTCTGGAAACACCATATATTTT,TRBJ1-3,17,many,NA,TRBV3-1
CASSQDWGTRNEQFF,TGCGCCAGCAGCCAAGATTGGGGGACCCGCAATGAGCAGTTCTTC,TRBJ2-1,15,many,NA,TRBV4-1
CASRDRDRGPTGELFF,TGTGCCAGCAGGGACCGGGACAGGGGACCCACCGGGGAGCTGTTTTTT,TRBJ2-2,16,NA,TRBD1,TRBV6-2/TRBV6-3
CASSLPGQGTDTQYF,TGTGCCAGCTCACTCCCGGGACAGGGAACAGATACGCAGTATTTT,TRBJ2-3,15,few,TRBD1,TRBV18
CASSQFGGSTDTQYF,TGCGCCAGCAGCCAATTTGGCGGGAGCACAGATACGCAGTATTTT,TRBJ2-3,15,many,NA,TRBV4-1
CSVGGTNEKLFF,TGCAGCGTTGGCGGGACTAATGAAAAACTGTTTTTT,TRBJ1-4,12,many,NA,TRBV29-1
CAISEETNNEQFF,TGTGCCATCAGTGAAGAAACAAACAATGAGCAGTTCTTC,TRBJ2-1,13,many,NA,TRBV10-3
CASSLLGTGELFF,TGTGCCAGCAGTCTGTTGGGGACCGGGGAGCTGTTTTTT,TRBJ2-2,13,many,NA,TRBV2
CSVAVRENSPLHF,TGCAGCGTGGCCGTGCGGGAAAATTCACCCCTCCACTTT,TRBJ1-6,13,many,NA,TRBV29-1
CASTNQGANTEAFF,TGTGCCAGCACCAACCAGGGGGCGAACACTGAAGCTTTCTTT,TRBJ1-1,14,many,TRBD1,TRBV12-3/TRBV12-4
CASIKLLHTMNTEAFF,TGTGCCAGCATTAAGCTCCTTCACACCATGAACACTGAAGCTTTCTTT,TRBJ1-1,16,few,NA,TRBV6-1
CASSLAAIAKNIQYF,TGTGCCAGCAGCTTGGCGGCTATAGCCAAAAACATTCAGTACTTC,TRBJ2-4,15,many,NA,TRBV5-8
CASSQAGTSGGASYNEQFF,TGCGCCAGCAGCCAAGCGGGGACTAGCGGGGGGGCCTCCTACAATGAGCAGTTCTTC,TRBJ2-1,19,many,TRBD2,TRBV4-3
CASSLFRGNGANVLTF,TGTGCCAGCAGCTTGTTTCGGGGGAATGGGGCCAACGTCCTGACTTTC,TRBJ2-6,16,many,NA,TRBV11-2
CASSLVQKTYEQYF,TGTGCCAGCAGCTTAGTACAGAAAACCTACGAGCAGTACTTC,TRBJ2-7,14,many,NA,TRBV7-8
CASRSRENTEAFF,TGTGCCAGCAGATCCAGGGAGAACACTGAAGCTTTCTTT,TRBJ1-1,13,NA,NA,TRBV2
CSAREGTGHYNSPLHF,TGCAGTGCTAGAGAAGGGACAGGCCACTATAATTCACCCCTCCACTTT,TRBJ1-6,16,many,TRBD1,TRBV20-1
CASSHPGTNTGELFF,TGTGCCAGCAGTCACCCCGGGACAAACACCGGGGAGCTGTTTTTT,TRBJ2-2,15,many,NA,TRBV9
CASSLEGISGANVLTF,TGCGCCAGCAGCTTGGAAGGTATCTCTGGGGCCAACGTCCTGACTTTC,TRBJ2-6,16,NA,NA,TRBV5-1
CASSAYRTTEAFF,TGTGCCAGCAGCGCCTACAGGACCACTGAAGCTTTCTTT,TRBJ1-1,13,few,NA,TRBV9
CSVGGGDYEQYF,TGCAGCGTTGGCGGGGGGGACTACGAGCAGTACTTC,TRBJ2-7,12,many,TRBD2,TRBV29-1
CASSTPRGTRSGANVLIF,TGTGCCAGCAGCACACCTCGAGGGACCCGCTCTGGGGCCAACGTCCTGATTTTC,TRBJ2-6,18,NA,NA,TRBV11-2
CASMGLAGQETQYF,TGTGCCAGCATGGGACTCGCGGGGCAAGAGACCCAGTACTTC,TRBJ2-5,14,few,NA,TRBV7-2
CASSVSGGGEKLFF,TGTGCCAGCAGCGTATCAGGGGGCGGAGAAAAACTGTTTTTT,TRBJ1-4,14,many,TRBD1,TRBV9
CSASEQVMNTEAFF,TGCAGTGCTAGTGAACAGGTCATGAACACTGAAGCTTTCTTT,TRBJ1-1,14,many,NA,TRBV20-1
CASSMAPTVRGTGELFF,TGCGCCAGCAGCATGGCACCGACCGTCCGGGGGACCGGGGAGCTGTTTTTT,TRBJ2-2,17,many,NA,TRBV5-1
CASSVEGMADTQYF,TGCGCCAGCAGTGTGGAAGGGATGGCAGATACGCAGTATTTT,TRBJ2-3,14,NA,NA,TRBV10-2
CASSRNSGASTDTQYF,TGCGCCAGCAGCCGGAACTCGGGGGCCAGCACAGATACGCAGTATTTT,TRBJ2-3,16,few,NA,TRBV5-1
CSARDSGFSSYNEQFF,TGCAGTGCTAGAGATTCAGGGTTTAGCTCCTACAATGAGCAGTTCTTC,TRBJ2-1,16,few,NA,TRBV20-1
CSAGRTNTEAFF,TGCAGTGCCGGACGGACGAACACTGAAGCTTTCTTT,TRBJ1-1,12,many,NA,TRBV20-1
CASRTGGNSPLHF,TGTGCCTCCCGGACAGGGGGAAATTCACCCCTCCACTTT,TRBJ1-6,13,many,TRBD1,TRBV30
CATSRERGANYEQYF,TGTGCCACCAGCCGAGAGAGAGGGGCGAACTACGAGCAGTACTTC,TRBJ2-7,15,many,NA,TRBV15
CASSAQGQARTEAFF,TGTGCCAGCAGCGCCCAGGGCCAGGCGAGGACTGAAGCTTTCTTT,TRBJ1-1,15,many,NA,TRBV7-9
CASSLGDRGNSPLHF,TGTGCCAGCAGCTTAGGGGACAGGGGTAATTCACCCCTCCACTTT,TRBJ1-6,15,many,TRBD1,TRBV7-6
CASSPGQGNQPQHF,TGTGCCAGCAGCCCGGGACAGGGCAATCAGCCCCAGCATTTT,TRBJ1-5,14,NA,TRBD1,TRBV5-5
CASSWTGNYGYTF,TGTGCCAGCAGTTGGACAGGGAACTATGGCTACACCTTC,TRBJ1-2,13,many,TRBD1,TRBV27
CATSRGGSRATETQYF,TGTGCCACCAGCAGAGGGGGAAGCAGGGCAACGGAGACCCAGTACTTC,TRBJ2-5,16,NA,NA,TRBV15
CSARKTGLLDYEQYF,TGCAGTGCCAGAAAAACGGGACTACTGGACTACGAGCAGTACTTC,TRBJ2-7,15,few,TRBD2,TRBV20-1
CSASGGADEQYF,TGCAGTGCTAGCGGGGGGGCCGACGAGCAGTACTTC,TRBJ2-7,12,many,TRBD2,TRBV20-1
CASSIGQGVRYEQFF,TGTGCCAGTAGTATAGGACAGGGGGTTCGGTATGAGCAGTTCTTC,TRBJ2-1,15,many,TRBD1,TRBV19
CASSLGLAGGTQETQYF,TGTGCCAGCAGCTTAGGGCTAGCGGGGGGTACACAAGAGACCCAGTACTTC,TRBJ2-5,17,many,TRBD2,TRBV7-7
CASSLGLDKNIQYF,TGTGCCAGCAGTCTGGGACTAGATAAAAACATTCAGTACTTC,TRBJ2-4,14,few,TRBD2,TRBV2